These T cell receptor beta chains were read from a single sample in a study of OX40 agonist ivuxolimab in advanced cancers. TCRdb's table, derived via immunoSEQ multiplex PCR, lists solely in-frame clones and lacks some. The repertoire holds around 55,000 clones, approximately 86% seen once, with roughly an eighth in the top ten. The sample in question was CD4+ or CD8+ T cells sorted from blood, obtained in a trial of the OX40 agonist ivuxolimab. The receptors were gathered from an adult with an advanced solid tumor such as melanoma, head and neck, liver or kidney cancer. Both conserved end residues are part of each CDR3. D genes are given only for firm matches. The size field is filled for only some rows; it gives once, few, many or a size class.

D gene: -; clone size: -; V gene: TRBV5-4; J gene: TRBJ1-4; CDR3 DNA: TGTGCCAGCACCCGATTGGGGGCAACTAATGAAAAACTGTTTTTT; CDR3 protein: CASTRLGATNEKLFF
D gene: -; clone size: few; V gene: TRBV2; J gene: TRBJ1-5; CDR3 DNA: TGTGCCAGCAGGGACAATCAGCCCCAGCATTTT; CDR3 protein: CASRDNQPQHF
D gene: TRBD1; clone size: -; V gene: TRBV27; J gene: TRBJ2-7; CDR3 DNA: TGTGCCAGCAGTCTAGGACAGGGGAGACGGTCCTACGAGCAGTACTTC; CDR3 protein: CASSLGQGRRSYEQYF
D gene: -; clone size: once; V gene: TRBV7-3; J gene: TRBJ2-7; CDR3 DNA: TGTGCCAGCAGCTTAACTTTAGGATACGAGCAGTACTTC; CDR3 protein: CASSLTLGYEQYF
D gene: -; clone size: medium-sized; V gene: TRBV27; J gene: TRBJ2-7; CDR3 DNA: TGTGCCAGCTTTTCAGCTTCCTACGAGCAGTACTTC; CDR3 protein: CASFSASYEQYF
D gene: -; clone size: -; V gene: TRBV7-8; J gene: TRBJ1-3; CDR3 DNA: TGTGCCAGCAGTTCCTGGGGGTACGGAAACACCATATATTTT; CDR3 protein: CASSSWGYGNTIYF
D gene: -; clone size: -; V gene: TRBV14; J gene: TRBJ2-5; CDR3 DNA: TGTGCCAGCAGCCACCATGGGGGGCCCCAAGAGACCCAGTACTTC; CDR3 protein: CASSHHGGPQETQYF
D gene: TRBD1; clone size: -; V gene: TRBV4-2; J gene: TRBJ1-1; CDR3 DNA: TGTGCCAGCAGCCATCCGGGACAGGGTAGTAACACTGAAGCTTTCTTT; CDR3 protein: CASSHPGQGSNTEAFF
D gene: -; clone size: -; V gene: TRBV28; J gene: TRBJ2-3; CDR3 DNA: TGTGCCAGCAGTCGCGGAGGGGGGATTTCGCAGTATTTT; CDR3 protein: CASSRGGGISQYF
D gene: -; clone size: -; V gene: TRBV19; J gene: TRBJ1-5; CDR3 DNA: TGTGCCATACTTCGTGGGTGCCCTTTATATAGCAATCAGCCCCAGCATTTT; CDR3 protein: CAILRGCPLYSNQPQHF
D gene: -; clone size: -; V gene: TRBV7-6; J gene: TRBJ1-2; CDR3 DNA: TGTGCCAGCAGCCCGACAGGCCTTCGGGGCTACACCTTC; CDR3 protein: CASSPTGLRGYTF
D gene: -; clone size: -; V gene: TRBV7-6; J gene: TRBJ1-1; CDR3 DNA: TGTGCCAGCAGCTTAAATGACGGCACTGAAGCTTTCTTT; CDR3 protein: CASSLNDGTEAFF
D gene: -; clone size: few; V gene: TRBV7-3; J gene: TRBJ2-5; CDR3 DNA: TGTGCCAGCGGTCAGGGCAGCCAAGAGACCCAGTACTTC; CDR3 protein: CASGQGSQETQYF
D gene: -; clone size: -; V gene: TRBV19; J gene: TRBJ2-3; CDR3 DNA: TGTGCCAGTAGTAGCGGTAGGGGGTATGCAGATACGCAGTATTTT; CDR3 protein: CASSSGRGYADTQYF
D gene: -; clone size: -; V gene: TRBV7-9; J gene: TRBJ1-1; CDR3 DNA: TGTGCCAGCAGCTCGCCCCCCCGGGAGAGGACTGAAGCTTTCTTT; CDR3 protein: CASSSPPRERTEAFF
D gene: -; clone size: -; V gene: TRBV7-6; J gene: TRBJ1-4; CDR3 DNA: TGTGCCAGCAGTCCCGGGGAAAAACTGTTTTTT; CDR3 protein: CASSPGEKLFF
D gene: -; clone size: -; V gene: TRBV4-2; J gene: TRBJ2-5; CDR3 DNA: TGTGCCAGCAGCCCAGGGCAGGGGGGCCAAGAGACCCAGTACTTC; CDR3 protein: CASSPGQGGQETQYF
D gene: -; clone size: -; V gene: TRBV19; J gene: TRBJ2-5; CDR3 DNA: TGTGCCAGTAGTGATACCGATGAGACCCAGTACTTC; CDR3 protein: CASSDTDETQYF
D gene: -; clone size: -; V gene: TRBV7-7; J gene: TRBJ1-1; CDR3 DNA: TGTGCCAGCAGCTTAGGGCTGGGCACTGAAGCTTTCTTT; CDR3 protein: CASSLGLGTEAFF
D gene: -; clone size: -; V gene: TRBV27; J gene: TRBJ2-7; CDR3 DNA: TGTGCCAGCAGGTCACACTCGTGGGGCTCCTACGAGCAGTACTTC; CDR3 protein: CASRSHSWGSYEQYF
D gene: TRBD1; clone size: -; V gene: TRBV5-1; J gene: TRBJ1-1; CDR3 DNA: TGCGCCAGCAGCTTGGGACAGGGTATCGATGAAGCTTTCTTT; CDR3 protein: CASSLGQGIDEAFF
D gene: -; clone size: -; V gene: TRBV6-5; J gene: TRBJ1-1; CDR3 DNA: TGTGCCAGCAGGTTTTTAGGTAACGACCGAACTTTCTTT; CDR3 protein: CASRFLGNDRTFF
D gene: -; clone size: -; V gene: TRBV19; J gene: TRBJ2-1; CDR3 DNA: TGTGCCAGTAGTATAGGTAGGGGACTCCGTCAACATTTTGAGCAGTTCTTC; CDR3 protein: CASSIGRGLRQHFEQFF
D gene: -; clone size: few; V gene: TRBV27; J gene: TRBJ1-5; CDR3 DNA: TGTGCCAGCAGTTCAAGCTTAGTCAGGGGCGATAGGCCCCAGCATTTT; CDR3 protein: CASSSSLVRGDRPQHF
D gene: TRBD1; clone size: -; V gene: TRBV4-1; J gene: TRBJ1-2; CDR3 DNA: TGCGCCAGCAGCTTAAACAGGGGATGGGGTGGCTACACCTTC; CDR3 protein: CASSLNRGWGGYTF
D gene: -; clone size: -; V gene: TRBV6-5; J gene: TRBJ1-4; CDR3 DNA: TGTGCCACTGGGCTCATCGGGTCGGTTGATGAAAAACTGTTTTTT; CDR3 protein: CATGLIGSVDEKLFF
D gene: -; clone size: few; V gene: TRBV2; J gene: TRBJ2-3; CDR3 DNA: TGTGCCACCCAAAGACGTGGTGCAGATACGCAGTATTTT; CDR3 protein: CATQRRGADTQYF